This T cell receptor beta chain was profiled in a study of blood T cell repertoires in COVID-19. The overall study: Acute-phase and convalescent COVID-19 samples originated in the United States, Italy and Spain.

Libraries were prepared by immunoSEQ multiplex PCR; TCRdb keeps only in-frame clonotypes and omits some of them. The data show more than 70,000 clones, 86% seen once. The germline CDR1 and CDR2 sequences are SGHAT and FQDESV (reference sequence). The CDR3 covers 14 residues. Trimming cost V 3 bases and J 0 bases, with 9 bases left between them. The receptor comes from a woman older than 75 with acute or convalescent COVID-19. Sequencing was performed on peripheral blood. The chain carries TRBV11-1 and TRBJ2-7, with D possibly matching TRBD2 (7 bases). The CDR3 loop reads CASSLGGPSYEQYF. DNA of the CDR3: TGTGCCAGCAGCTTGGGGGGGCCCTCCTACGAGCAGTACTTC. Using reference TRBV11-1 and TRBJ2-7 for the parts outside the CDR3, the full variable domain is EAEVAQSPRYKITEKSQAVAFWCDPISGHATLYWYRQILGQGPELLVQFQDESVVDDSQLPKDRFSAERLKGVDSTLKIQPAELGDSAMYLCASSLGGPSYEQYFGPGTRLTVT.